This T cell receptor (beta chain) was sequenced during a study of T cells in Graves' hyperthyroidism and ophthalmopathy. Study results and limitations: In blood, most of the thyroid clonotypes expanded above 0.001 were also present.

This clonotype has at least ten counts. The antigen is undetermined. Trimming removed 4 bases at V and 2 bases at J, with 10 bases between. This CDR3 is 14 amino acids long. CDR1 is SNHLY and CDR2 is FYNNEI in the germline V gene. Diagnoses were made from clinical symptoms, serum measures (thyroxine and TRAb), thyroid ultrasound and orbital computed tomography. RNA transcripts yielded amplified TCR beta CDR3 regions. In the first-round RT-PCR of the TCR CDR3, the HTBI primer set was used. TCRdb re-called the multiplex PCR reads with MiXCR, one entry per CDR3 protein. Among a few hundred thousand distinct CDR3 sequences listed, roughly 15% were seen once.

The chain couples TRBV2 to TRBJ2-3, with D possibly being TRBD1 (6 bases). Source material: blood. This clonotype originated in a woman aged 35 to 49 with Graves' ophthalmopathy. CDR3 residues: CASSGQANTDTQYF. The DNA of the CDR3 is TGTGCCAGCAGTGGACAGGCTAACACAGATACGCAGTATTTT.